This is a list of T cell receptor beta chains from one sample in a study of T-cell memory formation after mild COVID-19. Via MiXCR, TCRdb re-called the 5' RACE reads, giving one row per CDR3 protein. The sample carries approximately 300,000 distinct CDR3 sequences, approximately 15% recorded once. Sequenced input: PBMCs or a T cell subset sorted from them (not recorded which). The receptors originated from a man aged 18 to 30 who had mild COVID-19 (a few samples of this study predate the infection). Cell type and time point are not known. CDR3s include the opening cysteine and the closing phenylalanine or tryptophan. D genes are given only for firm matches. The listing skips clone size in some rows; elsewhere it reads once, few, many or a size class.

j_call v_call cdr3_length clone_size d_call cdr3_aa cdr3_nt
TRBJ2-7 TRBV2 14 few - CASSEEAGSYEQYF TGTGCCAGCAGTGAAGAGGCAGGCTCCTACGAGCAGTACTTC
TRBJ2-3 TRBV19 17 - - CASSSVTAVPSTDTQYF TGTGCCAGTAGCTCCGTGACAGCAGTGCCTAGCACAGATACGCAGTATTTT
TRBJ2-5 TRBV5-1 13 few TRBD1 CASMVGQGRTQYF TGCGCCAGCATGGTGGGACAGGGTAGGACCCAGTACTTC
TRBJ2-1 TRBV5-4 16 - - CASSPSLRDSYNEQFF TGTGCCAGCAGCCCTTCCTTAAGGGACTCCTACAATGAGCAGTTCTTC
TRBJ1-5 TRBV7-2 18 few TRBD1 CASSPNAQGAAPNQPQHF TGTGCCAGCAGCCCCAATGCCCAGGGGGCCGCCCCAAATCAGCCCCAGCATTTT
TRBJ1-2 TRBV4-3 16 many TRBD1 CASSQDPGQGIYGYTF TGCGCCAGCAGCCAAGACCCGGGACAGGGAATTTATGGCTACACCTTC
TRBJ2-2 TRBV4-3 14 few - CASSQDSLTGELFF TGCGCCAGCAGCCAGGACAGCCTCACCGGGGAGCTGTTTTTT
TRBJ1-2 TRBV2 14 - - CASTRTEAGDLYTF TGTGCCAGCACCCGCACTGAGGCAGGCGACCTCTACACCTTC
TRBJ2-2 TRBV7-2 15 many - CASSFGPWNTGELFF TGTGCCAGCAGTTTTGGTCCCTGGAACACCGGGGAGCTGTTTTTT
TRBJ2-5 TRBV25-1 13 - - CASSGIPSETQYF TGTGCCAGCAGCGGAATCCCCTCAGAGACCCAGTACTTC
TRBJ1-3 TRBV6-6 17 few - CASSYSRGPRSGNTIYF TGTGCCAGCAGTTACTCGAGGGGACCGCGCTCTGGAAACACCATATATTTT
TRBJ2-3 TRBV4-3 17 few TRBD2 CASSQVPSGGLTDTQYF TGCGCCAGCAGCCAAGTGCCTAGCGGGGGACTCACAGATACGCAGTATTTT
TRBJ2-1 TRBV5-1 15 many - CASSWLPESHNEQFF TGCGCCAGCAGCTGGCTTCCCGAGTCGCACAATGAGCAGTTCTTC
TRBJ2-1 TRBV6-6 15 many - CASSYPSLGHNEQFF TGTGCCAGCAGTTACCCCTCATTGGGGCACAATGAGCAGTTCTTC
TRBJ1-5 TRBV4-1 17 few TRBD1 CASSQDPWTGASQPQHF TGCGCCAGCAGCCAAGATCCGTGGACAGGGGCTTCTCAGCCCCAGCATTTT
TRBJ2-5 TRBV4-1 16 many TRBD2 CASSQGLSGGAETQYF TGCGCCAGCAGCCAAGGCCTTAGCGGGGGGGCGGAGACCCAGTACTTC
TRBJ2-3 TRBV12-3/TRBV12-4 18 - TRBD1 CASSLGARQGSSTDTQYF TGTGCCAGCAGTTTAGGGGCCCGACAGGGGTCTAGCACAGATACGCAGTATTTT
TRBJ1-1 TRBV7-2 14 - - CASSLRTDNTEAFF TGTGCCAGCAGCTTAAGGACAGATAACACTGAAGCTTTCTTT
TRBJ2-7 TRBV9 15 - - CASSVEGRADYEQYF TGTGCCAGCAGCGTAGAGGGCAGGGCGGACTACGAGCAGTACTTC
TRBJ1-1 TRBV6-2/TRBV6-3 14 - TRBD1 CASSSGTGVVKAFF TGTGCCAGCAGTTCCGGGACAGGGGTTGTTAAAGCTTTCTTT
TRBJ2-2 TRBV28 13 - - CASSPGPATELFF TGTGCCAGCAGTCCTGGACCGGCGACAGAGCTGTTTTTT
TRBJ2-3 TRBV11-2 17 few - CASSWLDSQPDVVSQYF TGTGCCAGCAGCTGGTTGGACAGCCAGCCTGATGTCGTTTCCCAGTATTTT
TRBJ1-6 TRBV4-1 16 few - CASSQETAAYNSPLHF TGCGCCAGCAGCCAAGAGACAGCGGCCTATAATTCACCCCTCCACTTT